The sequence of this T cell receptor beta chain was determined in a study of T cell repertoires in aging, cancer and after chemotherapy. The template was genomic DNA from peripheral blood, not RNA. Whole-study findings and limits: Age-matched healthy donors had significantly more diverse, less clonal blood TCR repertoires than untreated cancer patients.

This clonotype is judged medium-sized (0.01 to 0.1%). Antigen unknown. A mixed TRB-A/B primer pool amplified rearranged TRB by multiplex touch-down PCR. TCRdb called the multiplex PCR reads again in MiXCR, with one record for every CDR3 protein. The table shows some 4,000 distinct CDR3 sequences, with around 27% occurring only once. CDR3 length: 13 amino acids. Germline V gives CDR1 PRHDT, CDR2 FYEKMQ (reference sequence). V was cut by 3 bases and J by 8 bases, with 8 bases left in between. V usage is TRBV13 and J usage is TRBJ2-6; D possibly corresponds to TRBD2 (5 bases). Input material: blood. This TCR was sampled from a human donor in good health. CDR3 residues: CASSLEVTNVLTF. DNA for the CDR3: TGTGCCAGCAGCTTGGAGGTAACCAACGTCCTGACTTTC.